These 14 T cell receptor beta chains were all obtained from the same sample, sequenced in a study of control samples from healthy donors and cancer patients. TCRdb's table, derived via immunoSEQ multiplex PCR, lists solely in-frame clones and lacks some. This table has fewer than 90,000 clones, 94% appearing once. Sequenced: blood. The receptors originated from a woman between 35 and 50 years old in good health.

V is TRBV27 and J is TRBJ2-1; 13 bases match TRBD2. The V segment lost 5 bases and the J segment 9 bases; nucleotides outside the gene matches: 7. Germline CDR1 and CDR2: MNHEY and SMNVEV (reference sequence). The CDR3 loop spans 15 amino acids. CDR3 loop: CASSLGLAGSGEQFF. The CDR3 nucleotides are TGTGCCAGCAGTCTGGGACTAGCGGGGTCCGGTGAGCAGTTCTTC.

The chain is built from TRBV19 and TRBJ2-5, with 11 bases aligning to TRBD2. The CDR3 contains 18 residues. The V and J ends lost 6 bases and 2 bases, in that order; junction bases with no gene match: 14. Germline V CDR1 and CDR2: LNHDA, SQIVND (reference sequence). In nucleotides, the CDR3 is TGTGCCAGTAGCGGACTAGCGGGTCTTGATATTCCTCAAGAGACCCAGTACTTC. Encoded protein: CASSGLAGLDIPQETQYF.

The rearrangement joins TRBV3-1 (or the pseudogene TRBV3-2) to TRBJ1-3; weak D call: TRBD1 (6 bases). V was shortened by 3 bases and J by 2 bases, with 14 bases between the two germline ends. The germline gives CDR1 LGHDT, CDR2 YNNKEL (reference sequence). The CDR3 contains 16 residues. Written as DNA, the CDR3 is TGTGCCAGCAGCCAGGGACACCTAGGGACTGGAAACACCATATATTTT. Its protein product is CASSQGHLGTGNTIYF.

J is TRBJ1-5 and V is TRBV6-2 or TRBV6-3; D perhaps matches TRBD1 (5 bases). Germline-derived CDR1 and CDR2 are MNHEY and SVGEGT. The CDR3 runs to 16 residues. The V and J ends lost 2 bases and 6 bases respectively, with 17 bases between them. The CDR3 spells CASSYALRRVGQPQHF. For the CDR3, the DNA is TGTGCCAGCAGTTACGCCTTGCGCAGGGTGGGTCAGCCCCAGCATTTT.

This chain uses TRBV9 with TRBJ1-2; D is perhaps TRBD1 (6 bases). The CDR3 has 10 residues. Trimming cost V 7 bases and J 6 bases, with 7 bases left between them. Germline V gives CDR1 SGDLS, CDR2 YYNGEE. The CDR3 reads CASGGHGYTF. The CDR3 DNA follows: TGTGCCAGCGGGGGGCATGGCTACACCTTC.

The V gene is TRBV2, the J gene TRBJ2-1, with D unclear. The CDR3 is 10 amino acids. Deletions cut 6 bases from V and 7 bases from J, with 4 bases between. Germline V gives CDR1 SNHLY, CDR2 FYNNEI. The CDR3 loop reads CASSRNEQFF. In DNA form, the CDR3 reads TGTGCCAGCAGCAGAAATGAGCAGTTCTTC.

CDR3 residues: CASSLMSGAGELFF. For the CDR3, the DNA is TGCGCCAGCAGCTTGATGTCTGGGGCCGGGGAGCTGTTTTTT. The chain combines TRBV5-1 with TRBJ2-2; unclear D gene. CDR3 length: 14 residues. The germline CDR1 and CDR2 sequences are SGHRS and YFSETQ. V was cut by 1 base and J by 6 bases, with 10 bases left in between.

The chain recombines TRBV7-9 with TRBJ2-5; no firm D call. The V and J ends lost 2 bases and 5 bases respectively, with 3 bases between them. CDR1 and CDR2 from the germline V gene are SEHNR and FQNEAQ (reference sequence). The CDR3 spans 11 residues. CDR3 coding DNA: TGTGCCAGCAGCTTAATTGAGACCCAGTACTTC. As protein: CASSLIETQYF. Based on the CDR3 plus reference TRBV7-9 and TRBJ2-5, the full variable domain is DTGVSQNPRHKITKRGQNVTFRCDPISEHNRLYWYRQTLGQGPEFLTYFQNEAQLEKSRLLSDRFSAERPKGSFSTLEIQRTEQGDSAMYLCASSLIETQYFGPGTRLLVL.

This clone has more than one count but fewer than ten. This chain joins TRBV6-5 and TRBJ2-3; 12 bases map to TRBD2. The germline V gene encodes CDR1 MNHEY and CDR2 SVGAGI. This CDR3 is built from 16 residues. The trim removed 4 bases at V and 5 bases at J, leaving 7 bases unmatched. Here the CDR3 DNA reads TGTGCCAGCAGTTCAAGACTAGCGGGGGACCGAGATACGCAGTATTTT. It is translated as CASSSRLAGDRDTQYF.

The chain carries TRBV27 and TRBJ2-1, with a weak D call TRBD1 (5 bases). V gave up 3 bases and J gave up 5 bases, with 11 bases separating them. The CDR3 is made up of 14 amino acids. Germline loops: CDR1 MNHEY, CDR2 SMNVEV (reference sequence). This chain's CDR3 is CASSFGRVNNEQFF. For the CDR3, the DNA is TGTGCCAGCAGTTTTGGCAGGGTTAACAATGAGCAGTTCTTC.

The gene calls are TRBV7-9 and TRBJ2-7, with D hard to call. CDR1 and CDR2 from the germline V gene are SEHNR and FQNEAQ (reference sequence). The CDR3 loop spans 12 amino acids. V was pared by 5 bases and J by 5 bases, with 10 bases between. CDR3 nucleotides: TGTGCCAGCAGCGCAACTGGGGACGAGCAGTACTTC. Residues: CASSATGDEQYF.

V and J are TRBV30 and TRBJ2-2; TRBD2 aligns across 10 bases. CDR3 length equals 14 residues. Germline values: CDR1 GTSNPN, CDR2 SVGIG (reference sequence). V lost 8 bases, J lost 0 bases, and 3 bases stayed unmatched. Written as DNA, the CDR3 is TGTGCCGAAGGACTAGCGGCGAACACCGGGGAGCTGTTTTTT. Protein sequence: CAEGLAANTGELFF. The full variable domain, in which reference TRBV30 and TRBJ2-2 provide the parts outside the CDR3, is SQTIHQWPATLVQPVGSPLSLECTVEGTSNPNLYWYRQAAGRGLQLLFYSVGIGQISSEVPQNLSASRPQDRQFILSSKKLLLSDSGFYLCAEGLAANTGELFFGEGSRLTVL.

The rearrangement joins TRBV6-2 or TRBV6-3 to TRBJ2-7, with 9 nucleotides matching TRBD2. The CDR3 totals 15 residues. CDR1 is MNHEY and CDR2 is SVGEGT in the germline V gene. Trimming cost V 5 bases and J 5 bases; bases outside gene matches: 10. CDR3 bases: TGTGCCAGCAGTCTGAACGGACTAGCGACAAACGAGCAGTACTTC. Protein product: CASSLNGLATNEQYF.

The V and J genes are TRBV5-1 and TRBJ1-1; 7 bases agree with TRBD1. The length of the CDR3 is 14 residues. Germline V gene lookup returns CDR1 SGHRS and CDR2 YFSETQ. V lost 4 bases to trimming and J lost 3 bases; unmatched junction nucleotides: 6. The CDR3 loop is CASSARTGYTEAFF. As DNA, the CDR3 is TGCGCCAGCAGCGCAAGGACAGGTTACACTGAAGCTTTCTTT.